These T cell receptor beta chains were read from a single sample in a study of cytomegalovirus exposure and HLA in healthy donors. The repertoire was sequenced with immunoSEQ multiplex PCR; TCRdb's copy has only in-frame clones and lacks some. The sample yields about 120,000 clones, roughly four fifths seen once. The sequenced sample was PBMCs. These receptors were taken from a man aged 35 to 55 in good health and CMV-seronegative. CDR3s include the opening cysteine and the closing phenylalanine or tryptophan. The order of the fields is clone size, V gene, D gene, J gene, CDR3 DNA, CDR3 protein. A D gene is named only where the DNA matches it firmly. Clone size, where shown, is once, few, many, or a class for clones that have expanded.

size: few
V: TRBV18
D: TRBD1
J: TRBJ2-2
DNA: TGTGCCAGCTCACCAGACAGGGTTGGCACCGGGGAGCTGTTTTTT
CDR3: CASSPDRVGTGELFF

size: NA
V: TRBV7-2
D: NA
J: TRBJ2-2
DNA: TGTGCCAGCTCGCGGTCAGCCGGGGAGCTGTTTTTT
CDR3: CASSRSAGELFF

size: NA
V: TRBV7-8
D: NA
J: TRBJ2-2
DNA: TGTGCCAGCAGCTTAGCGCCGAGCGCCGGGGAGCTGTTTTTT
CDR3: CASSLAPSAGELFF

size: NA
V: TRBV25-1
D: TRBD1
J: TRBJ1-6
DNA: TGTGCCAGCAGTGTGACAGGGGCCGCAACAAATTCACCCCTCCACTTT
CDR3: CASSVTGAATNSPLHF

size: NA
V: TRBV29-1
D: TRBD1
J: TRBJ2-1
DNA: TGCAGCGGGGCGGGTGACAGGGCCCCCAATGAGCAGTTCTTC
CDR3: CSGAGDRAPNEQFF

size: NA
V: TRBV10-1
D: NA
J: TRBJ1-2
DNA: TGCGCCAGCAGTGAGCGACAGAACTATGGCTACACCTTC
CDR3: CASSERQNYGYTF

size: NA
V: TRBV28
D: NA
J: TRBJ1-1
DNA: TGTGCCAGCAGCCCCCCGGGGAGAGGCACTGAAGCTTTCTTT
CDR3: CASSPPGRGTEAFF

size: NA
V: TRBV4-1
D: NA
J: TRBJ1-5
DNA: TGCGCCAGCAGCCATTTGGGGAGTCAGCCCCAGCATTTT
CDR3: CASSHLGSQPQHF

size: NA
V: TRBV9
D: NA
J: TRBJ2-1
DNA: TGTGCCAGCAGCGTGCGCCTCCGGGACTCCCGTTCCAATGAGCAGTTCTTC
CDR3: CASSVRLRDSRSNEQFF

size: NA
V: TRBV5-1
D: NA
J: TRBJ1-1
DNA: TGCGCCAGCAGCCTCACCCTGGGGGCGACGAACACTGAAGCTTTCTTT
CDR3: CASSLTLGATNTEAFF

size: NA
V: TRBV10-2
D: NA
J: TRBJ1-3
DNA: TGCGCCAGCAGTGAGGGGGCACCTGGAAACACCATATATTTT
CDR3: CASSEGAPGNTIYF

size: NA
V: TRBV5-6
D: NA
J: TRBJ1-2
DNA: TGTGCCAGCAGCTTGGCGGAGGGGTATGGCTACACCTTC
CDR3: CASSLAEGYGYTF

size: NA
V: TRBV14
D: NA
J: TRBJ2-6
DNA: TGTGCCAGCAGCCTGCAAACAGGGACCGTCCCTTCTGGGGCCAACGTCCTGACTTTC
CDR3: CASSLQTGTVPSGANVLTF

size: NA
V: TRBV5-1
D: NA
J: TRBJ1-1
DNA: TGCGCCAGCAGCTTCACAGGGATGAACACTGAAGCTTTCTTT
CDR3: CASSFTGMNTEAFF

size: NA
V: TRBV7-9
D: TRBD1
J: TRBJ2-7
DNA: TGTGCCAGCACCAACTTTCTGGACAGGGCCATCGAGCAGTACTTC
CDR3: CASTNFLDRAIEQYF

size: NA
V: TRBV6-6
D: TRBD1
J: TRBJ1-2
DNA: TGTGCCAGCAGCATGGGACAGAGGAACTATGGCTACACCTTC
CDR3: CASSMGQRNYGYTF

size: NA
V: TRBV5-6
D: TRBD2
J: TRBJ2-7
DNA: TGTGCCAGCAGCCCGCTAGCGGGAGCCTACGAGCAGTACTTC
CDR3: CASSPLAGAYEQYF

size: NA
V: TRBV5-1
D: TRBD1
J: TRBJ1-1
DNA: TGCGCCAGCAGCTTGCAGGGGGCGAACACTGAAGCTTTCTTT
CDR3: CASSLQGANTEAFF

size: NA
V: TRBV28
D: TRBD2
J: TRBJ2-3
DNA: TGTGCCAGCAGTATGGTAGCGGGACTCACAGATACGCAGTATTTT
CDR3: CASSMVAGLTDTQYF

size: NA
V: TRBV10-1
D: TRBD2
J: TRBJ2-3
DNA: TGCGCCAGCAACGCCCTCAGGAGCGGGGGGATGAGGCATACGCAGTATTTT
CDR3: CASNALRSGGMRHTQYF

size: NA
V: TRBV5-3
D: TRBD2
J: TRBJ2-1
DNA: TGTGCCAGAAGCTCACCGGGACTAGCGGGAGGGGGGGGGCTCAATGAGCAGTTCTTC
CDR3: CARSSPGLAGGGGLNEQFF

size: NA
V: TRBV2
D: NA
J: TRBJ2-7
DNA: TGTGCCAGCAGTGGGGCTTCCGAGCAGTACTTC
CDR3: CASSGASEQYF

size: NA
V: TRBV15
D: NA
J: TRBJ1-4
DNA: TGTGCCACCAGCAGAGAGCAACGCGCAACTAATGAAAAACTGTTTTTT
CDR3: CATSREQRATNEKLFF

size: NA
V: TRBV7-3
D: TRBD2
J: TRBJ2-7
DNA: TGTGCCAGCAGCTTAGATAGCGGGAGCCGCTACGAGCAGTACTTC
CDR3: CASSLDSGSRYEQYF

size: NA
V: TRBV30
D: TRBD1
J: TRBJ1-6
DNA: TGTGCCTGGAGTGTAAGGGGACAGGGGGATTCACCCCTCCACTTT
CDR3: CAWSVRGQGDSPLHF

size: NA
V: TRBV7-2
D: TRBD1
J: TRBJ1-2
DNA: TGTGCCAGCAGCACCGGACAGGGCCTGGGCTACACCTTC
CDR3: CASSTGQGLGYTF

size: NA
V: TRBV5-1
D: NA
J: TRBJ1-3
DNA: TGCGCCAGCAGCTCGAACGGGTTCTCTGGAAACACCATATATTTT
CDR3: CASSSNGFSGNTIYF

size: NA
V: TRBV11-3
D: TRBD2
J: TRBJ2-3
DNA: TGTGCCAGCAGCGATGGGACTAGCGGGGGGAGGGATACGCAGTATTTT
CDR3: CASSDGTSGGRDTQYF

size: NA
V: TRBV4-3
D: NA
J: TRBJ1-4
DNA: TGCGCCAGCAGCCACTACCAGAGGGGACAAGATGAAAAACTGTTTTTT
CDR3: CASSHYQRGQDEKLFF

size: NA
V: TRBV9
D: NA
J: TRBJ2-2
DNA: TGTGCCAGCAGCCACTACACCGGGGAGCTGTTTTTT
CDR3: CASSHYTGELFF

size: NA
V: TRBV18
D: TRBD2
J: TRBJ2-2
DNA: TGTGCCAGCTCACCGGGACTAGCGGGGGTCGGGGAGCTGTTTTTT
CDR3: CASSPGLAGVGELFF

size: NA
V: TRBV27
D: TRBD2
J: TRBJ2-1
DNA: TGTGCCAGCAGTACGAATAGCGGGAGTTGGTACAATGAGCAGTTCTTC
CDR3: CASSTNSGSWYNEQFF

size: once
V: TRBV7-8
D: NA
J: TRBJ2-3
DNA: TGTGCCAGCAACCTAAGGGGGGGAACAGATACGCAGTATTTT
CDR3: CASNLRGGTDTQYF

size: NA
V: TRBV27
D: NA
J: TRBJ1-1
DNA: TGTGCCAGCAGCGACAGGATGAACACTGAAGCTTTCTTT
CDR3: CASSDRMNTEAFF